One sample yielded the 3 T cell receptor beta chains listed below, sequenced in a study of blood T cells in healthy people across ages. PCR was performed a second time for about 6 to 11 cycles using a sample-barcoded 5' primer and a J-beta primer mix. TCRdb fed the 5' RACE reads into MiXCR, producing one record per CDR3 protein. This table has fewer than 900,000 distinct CDR3 sequences, around 40% appearing once. The sample was blood. The receptor set was obtained from a woman aged 55-69 years in good health.

Turning to this clonotype: Since a much larger clone is just one base distant, this may be a read error. The gene calls are TRBV6-5 and TRBJ2-1; D not certain. The CDR3 is made up of 13 amino acids. Trimming cost V 2 bases and J 10 bases, with 12 bases left between them. Germline V gene lookup returns CDR1 MNHEY and CDR2 SVGAGI. DNA of the CDR3: TGTGCCAGCAGTTACGCTCCGACCTACGAGCAGTTCTTC. It codes for CASSYAPTYEQFF.

The chain joins TRBV20-1 to TRBJ2-1; 12 nucleotides match TRBD2. Trimming took 2 bases from V and 4 from J; bases not matched to a gene: 0. Germline V gene sequence: CDR1 DFQATT, CDR2 SNEGSKA (reference sequence). This CDR3 is 14 amino acids long. The CDR3 protein is CSARLAGGYNEQFF. In DNA, the CDR3 is TGCAGTGCTAGACTAGCGGGGGGGTACAATGAGCAGTTCTTC.

This chain's CDR3 is CASSGLVGVTDTQYF. The CDR3 DNA reads TGTGCCAGCTCAGGACTAGTGGGGGTCACAGATACGCAGTATTTT. This chain joins TRBV25-1 and TRBJ2-3; TRBD2 aligns across 7 bases. Germline-derived CDR1 and CDR2 are MGHDK and SYGVNS. The CDR3 runs 15 residues. V gave up 8 bases and J gave up 2 bases; unmatched junction bases: 10. Full variable domain (rest looked up from reference TRBV25-1 and TRBJ2-3): EADIYQTPRYLVIGTGKKITLECSQTMGHDKMYWYQQDPGMELHLIHYSYGVNSTEKGDLSSESTVSRIRTEHFPLTLESARPSHTSQYLCASSGLVGVTDTQYFGPGTRLTVL.